This entry describes one T cell receptor (beta chain). The table lists this clonotype with many counts. Its target antigen remains unknown. Per-base qualities were not stored, and no clone one base away is much larger. This record belongs to a study of early T cells in non-severe SARS-CoV-2 infection (dated by TCRdb to 2020 to 2023). About the study as a whole: Because TCR sequencing was done on bulk RNA from unsorted whole blood, the alpha and beta chains could not be paired.

General conclusions and limits of the study: VDJdb matching was skewed toward anti-spike CD8 responses and likely underestimated virus-specific expansions, missing private and CD4 specificities.

This was a case-control study nested in a cohort of healthcare workers in London, UK, who had nasopharyngeal swab PCR tests and blood samples taken every week. Healthcare workers were enrolled in the week of the UK lockdown, from 23 to 31 March 2020, and were followed every week for up to 16 weeks. The germline V end is reduced by 4 bases and the J end by 6 bases; junction bases left unmatched: 2. From a lookup of the germline V gene (reference sequence), CDR1 and CDR2 are LGHDT and YNNKEL. Measured from the cysteine to the phenylalanine, the CDR3 is 14 residues long. Kept here is only the CDR3 DNA, which spans 42 bases and is read in frame from base 1. The library was prepared using 5' RACE. The sequencing machine was a NextSeq 500. In the TCR library protocol, unique molecular identifiers were attached to individual cDNA molecules to correct for PCR bias and sequencing error. Sequencing covered both TCR alpha and beta chains, and within each sample the abundances of alpha and beta sequences were tightly co-correlated. Concerning the study's data processing: Decombinator V4 was used to annotate TCR sequences for V gene, J gene and CDR3. Expanded TCRs were defined as changing significantly between any two time points under a Poisson model with p below 0.0001. TCR abundances were normalised to the total number of TCRs sequenced per sample and expressed as counts per million. TRAV1-2 paired with TRAJ12, TRAJ20 or TRAJ33 defined MAIT TCRs, while TRAV10 paired with TRAJ18 defined iNKT TCRs. VDJdb, accessed 1 November 2021, was searched for CMV, EBV and SARS-CoV-2 annotated TCRs, excluding TCRs annotated for multiple antigens. The public reads were reprocessed in TCRdb via fastp at Q25 and MiXCR, keeping in-frame beta chains. Rows with one shared CDR3 protein collapse into an entry with the most common genes and DNA. The V and J calls were determined by TCRdb, not by the authors. Across this sample there are fewer than 35,000 distinct CDR3 sequences, with roughly 7% seen only once. Together, the top ten hold less than 3% of the sample.

The sequence derives from an adult who was a healthcare worker with PCR-confirmed SARS-CoV-2 infection or an uninfected control (not recorded which). Sequencing was done on a sample of whole blood. Recombination connected TRBV3-1 to TRBJ1-6; 8 central nucleotides agree with TRBD1. At the DNA level, the sequence is TGTGCCAGCAGCCCCGACAGGGGTAATTCACCCCTCCACTTT. Translation gives CASSPDRGNSPLHF.